This TCR beta chain was obtained from a study of early T cells in non-severe SARS-CoV-2 infection. The wider study: Sequencing was performed on bulk RNA from unsorted whole blood, leaving chains unpaired. The study's findings and limits: Anti-spike CD8 specificities were favored by VDJdb matching, whose results missed private and CD4 specificities.

The TCR library protocol was used to attach unique molecular identifiers. These identifiers were attached to individual cDNA molecules. TCRdb reprocessed the 5' RACE reads with MiXCR, giving one entry per CDR3 protein. Among around 58,000 distinct CDR3 sequences listed, roughly 8% were seen once. Trimming at V came to 0 bases and at J to 5 bases, leaving 12 bases not matched to a gene. The CDR3 loop spans 19 amino acids. Germline V gene data show CDR1 as MNHNS and CDR2 as SASEGT. A note on this clonotype: Its antigen is unidentified.

This sequence was found in an adult who was a healthcare worker with PCR-confirmed SARS-CoV-2 infection or an uninfected control (not recorded which). The chain joins TRBV6-1 to TRBJ2-7; 14 bases align to TRBD2. Sequencing used whole blood, obtained at baseline. CDR3 nucleotide sequence: TGTGCCAGCAGTGAAGCGGCGGGACTAGCGGGAGCGTGGGGTAACGAGCAGTACTTC. It encodes CASSEAAGLAGAWGNEQYF.